The 25 T cell receptor beta chains in this list originate from one sample, sequenced in a study of CD8 T cells in ankylosing spondylitis. TCRdb ran MiXCR on the 5' RACE reads and lists one entry per CDR3 protein. The sample has 15,000 to 20,000 distinct CDR3 sequences; roughly 8% are singletons. The sequenced sample was blood. These receptors were collected from a male donor with ankylosing spondylitis or in good health (not recorded which).

This clonotype was found many times. J is TRBJ2-1 and V is TRBV5-1; D is possibly TRBD1 (5 bases). The CDR3 is 13 amino acids. The V end was cut by 0 bases, the J end by 10 bases, with 11 bases between. From germline, CDR1 is SGHRS and CDR2 YFSETQ. CDR3 sequence: CASSLARGAEQFF. The CDR3, as DNA: TGCGCCAGCAGCTTGGCTAGGGGTGCCGAGCAGTTCTTC.

This clonotype was picked up a small number of times. The chain couples TRBV7-9 to TRBJ2-1; 12 positions match TRBD2. Germline assignment: CDR1 SEHNR and CDR2 FQNEAQ (reference sequence). The CDR3 spans 20 residues. The V and J ends lost 5 bases and 0 bases, in that order; junction bases with no gene match: 14. CDR3 nucleotide sequence: TGTGCCAGCAGCCCAAGACAGACTAGCGGGAGTGCTAGCTCCTACAATGAGCAGTTCTTC. Translation: CASSPRQTSGSASSYNEQFF.

This clonotype has a count of ten or more. The chain uses TRBV29-1 and TRBJ2-7, with 7 bases matching TRBD1. CDR1 is SQVTM and CDR2 is ANQGSEA in the germline V gene. After removal of 4 bases from V and 1 base from J, the junction contained 1 base not matched to a gene. CDR3 length: 12 amino acids. This chain's CDR3 is CSVGDSSYEQYF. The DNA for the CDR3 is TGCAGCGTTGGGGACAGTTCCTACGAGCAGTACTTC.

This clonotype was counted at least ten times. V usage is TRBV7-9 and J usage is TRBJ1-1, with D hard to call. V lost 5 bases and J 8 bases, leaving 12 bases between the germline ends. CDR3 length equals 12 residues. Germline CDR1 is SEHNR and CDR2 is FQNEAQ (reference sequence). CDR3 DNA sequence: TGTGCCAGCAGCCGAGCTTCGTCCGAAGCTTTCTTT. This gives the protein CASSRASSEAFF.

This clonotype appeared a few times. The rearrangement links TRBV24-1 to TRBJ2-1, with 10 bases that match TRBD2. V shed 4 bases, J shed 1 base, and the junction held 12 bases outside the gene matches. Germline CDR1 KGHDR, CDR2 SFDVKD. CDR3 length: 19 amino acids. The CDR3 bases are TGTGCCACCAGTGACCCCCTTGCGACTAGCGGGCCGTCCTACAATGAGCAGTTCTTC. Its translation: CATSDPLATSGPSYNEQFF.

The gene calls are TRBV5-1 and TRBJ2-2; tentatively, D is TRBD1 (5 bases). Per germline, CDR1 SGHRS and CDR2 YFSETQ. The length of the CDR3 is 15 residues. The V end lost 4 bases, the J end lost 5 bases, and 15 bases lay between the germline ends. The CDR3 region has the DNA TGCGCCAGCAGCCTCCTGGGGCGCTCAACCGGGGAGCTGTTTTTT. This encodes CASSLLGRSTGELFF. Filled out from reference TRBV5-1 and TRBJ2-2, the complete variable domain reads KAGVTQTPRYLIKTRGQQVTLSCSPISGHRSVSWYQQTPGQGLQFLFEYFSETQRNKGNFPGRFSGRQFSNSRSEMNVSTLELGDSALYLCASSLLGRSTGELFFGEGSRLTVL.

This sequence joins TRBV6-5 and TRBJ2-3, with D perhaps matching TRBD2 (5 bases). The CDR3 contains 14 residues. CDR1 is MNHEY and CDR2 is SVGAGI in the germline V gene. V was trimmed by 8 bases and J by 0 bases, leaving 12 bases between them. CDR3 residues: CASWTGGSTDTQYF. Written as DNA, the CDR3 is TGTGCCAGCTGGACCGGCGGGAGCACAGATACGCAGTATTTT.

This clonotype has at least ten counts. V is TRBV20-1 and J is TRBJ1-1; D is undetermined. This CDR3 is built from 11 residues. The ends were cut back, 4 bases at V and 1 base at J, with 4 bases in the middle. The germline V gene encodes CDR1 DFQATT and CDR2 SNEGSKA (reference sequence). CDR3 amino acids: CSATANTEAFF. DNA for the CDR3: TGCAGTGCTACAGCGAACACTGAAGCTTTCTTT.

This clonotype occurred a few times. This chain's CDR3 is CASGTGTSSTDTQYF. In nucleotides, the CDR3 is TGTGCCAGCGGAACCGGGACTAGCTCCACAGATACGCAGTATTTT. The J gene is TRBJ2-3, the V gene TRBV11-2, with 9 nucleotides matching TRBD2. CDR1 and CDR2 (germline): SGHAT, FQNNGV. V was pared by 8 bases and J by 2 bases, with 8 bases of the junction left unmatched. The CDR3 has 15 amino acids.

The chain uses TRBV30 and TRBJ1-1; D may be TRBD1 (5 bases). This CDR3 has 13 amino acids. V was pared by 0 bases and J by 5 bases, with 10 bases between. CDR1 is GTSNPN and CDR2 is SVGIG in the germline V gene (reference sequence). Here the CDR3 reads CAWSVDGGTEAFF. CDR3 in DNA: TGTGCCTGGAGTGTAGACGGGGGAACTGAAGCTTTCTTT. Using reference TRBV30 and TRBJ1-1 for the parts outside the CDR3, the full variable domain is SQTIHQWPATLVQPVGSPLSLECTVEGTSNPNLYWYRQAAGRGLQLLFYSVGIGQISSEVPQNLSASRPQDRQFILSSKKLLLSDSGFYLCAWSVDGGTEAFFGQGTRLTVV.

This clonotype was picked up many times. This chain links TRBV20-1 with TRBJ2-7, with 11 bases identical to TRBD1. The CDR3 loop spans 14 amino acids. J lost 6 bases, V lost 1 base, and 5 bases had no gene match. The germline gives CDR1 DFQATT, CDR2 SNEGSKA (reference sequence). CDR3 DNA sequence: TGCAGTGCTAGAGGGACAGGGGGCGAGGTCGAGCAGTACTTC. Encoded protein: CSARGTGGEVEQYF.

This clonotype was recorded at least ten times. The genes are TRBV15 and TRBJ2-7; D is uncertain. Germline assignment: CDR1 LNHNV and CDR2 YYDKDF (reference sequence). The V and J ends lost 1 base and 1 base respectively, with 17 bases between them. The CDR3 is made up of 17 amino acids. Here the CDR3 reads CATSRGKGGSPSYEQYF. DNA for the CDR3: TGTGCCACCAGCAGAGGGAAGGGTGGGTCCCCGTCCTACGAGCAGTACTTC.

This clonotype was counted at least ten times. The rearrangement uses TRBV6-4 and TRBJ2-1; D is unresolved. Germline lookup yields CDR1 MRHNA and CDR2 SNTAGT. Trimming took 6 bases from V and 0 from J, leaving 12 bases between them. CDR3 length: 15 amino acids. The CDR3, as DNA: TGTGCCAGCAGGCCTAGGGTTAGCTCCTACAATGAGCAGTTCTTC. Its protein is CASRPRVSSYNEQFF.

This clonotype occurred many times. The chain has TRBV11-2 and TRBJ1-1; a weak D match, TRBD1 (5 bases). Germline values: CDR1 SGHAT, CDR2 FQNNGV. This CDR3 is 14 amino acids long. V lost 5 bases, J lost 5 bases, and 15 bases lay in between. CDR3 nucleotide sequence: TGTGCCAGCAGCGAAAGGGGTTTGGGAACTGAAGCTTTCTTT. Protein product: CASSERGLGTEAFF.

This clonotype was recorded many times. This chain connects TRBV7-2 to TRBJ2-4; TRBD1 is a possible D gene (6 bases). The CDR3 contains 14 residues. V was trimmed by 4 bases and J by 7 bases, leaving 14 bases between them. Germline-derived CDR1 and CDR2 are SGHTA and FQGNSA. The CDR3 coding sequence is TGTGCCAGCAGCTCAGGGACACGTGGGAACATTCAGTACTTC. Its protein product is CASSSGTRGNIQYF.

This chain uses TRBV6-5 with TRBJ2-2, with TRBD1 identical over 7 bases. Germline CDR1 and CDR2: MNHEY and SVGAGI. CDR3 length: 17 residues. V shed 5 bases, J shed 5 bases, and the junction held 14 bases outside the gene matches. The CDR3 reads CASSPNRGLALTGELFF. The CDR3 region has the DNA TGTGCCAGCAGTCCCAACAGGGGTTTGGCCCTAACCGGGGAGCTGTTTTTT.

This clonotype was counted at least ten times. J is TRBJ2-3 and V is TRBV20-1, with TRBD2 matching 10 bases. The CDR3 has 16 amino acids. Germline V lookup: CDR1 DFQATT, CDR2 SNEGSKA (reference sequence). CDR3 coding DNA: TGCAGCCCCAAGGGGCTAGCGGGGGTTAGCACAGATACGCAGTATTTT. Translating gives CSPKGLAGVSTDTQYF.

This chain uses TRBV6-4 with TRBJ2-2; the D is unclear. The CDR3 is 13 amino acids. Germline V gene lookup returns CDR1 MRHNA and CDR2 SNTAGT. With 0 bases removed from V and 8 bases from J, the gap between germline ends came to 7 bases. The CDR3 bases are TGTGCCAGCAGTGACTCAGCTTCTGGGGAGCTGTTTTTT. Translation: CASSDSASGELFF.

The V and J genes are TRBV4-3 and TRBJ2-1; no clear D. Germline values: CDR1 LGHNA, CDR2 YSLEER. The CDR3 is 16 amino acids. Trimming left V 2 bases short and J 3 bases short, with 14 bases between. CDR3 coding DNA: TGCGCCAGCAGCCAAACAGTCTCCCCATACTACAATGAGCAGTTCTTC. Its protein is CASSQTVSPYYNEQFF.

This clonotype is termed medium-sized. This chain joins TRBV20-1 and TRBJ2-3; D call uncertain. V was shortened by 5 bases and J by 4 bases, with 7 bases between the two germline ends. Germline CDR1 is DFQATT and CDR2 is SNEGSKA (reference sequence). This CDR3 is built from 11 residues. The CDR3 region has the DNA TGCAGTGCTGTTGGACCAGATACGCAGTATTTT. Translation: CSAVGPDTQYF.

This clonotype has at least ten counts. The rearrangement links TRBV14 to TRBJ2-1; D is uncertain. From germline, CDR1 is SGHDN and CDR2 FVKESK. Trimming cost V 4 bases and J 4 bases, with 14 bases left between them. This CDR3 comprises 15 residues. The CDR3 DNA follows: TGTGCCAGCAGCCTCCCCCGGCCTAGATACAATGAGCAGTTCTTC. As protein: CASSLPRPRYNEQFF.

This clonotype was counted many times. This chain joins TRBV20-1 and TRBJ1-2, with a possible D match to TRBD1 (5 bases). The V gene lost 3 bases and the J gene lost 0 bases, with 17 bases spanning the gap. The germline CDR1 and CDR2 sequences are DFQATT and SNEGSKA (reference sequence). The CDR3 contains 16 residues. This CDR3 reads CSASLPQGPANYGYTF. As DNA, the CDR3 is TGCAGTGCTAGCCTCCCGCAGGGACCGGCTAACTATGGCTACACCTTC.

This clonotype has ten or more counts. The rearrangement joins TRBV6-6 to TRBJ1-1; D is possibly TRBD1 (5 bases). Germline V gene lookup returns CDR1 MNHNY and CDR2 SVGAGI (reference sequence). V was pared by 2 bases and J by 6 bases, with 7 bases between. There are 12 residues in the CDR3. DNA of the CDR3: TGTGCCAGCAGTTACGCACAGGCTGAAGCTTTCTTT. This sequence encodes CASSYAQAEAFF.

At least ten counts were recorded for this clonotype. This rearrangement joins TRBV12-3 or TRBV12-4 to TRBJ2-5, with D unclear. V lost 6 bases, J lost 5 bases, and 13 bases lay in between. The CDR3 spans 13 residues. CDR3 sequence (DNA): TGTGCCAGCAGAAATACAGAGCAGGAGACCCAGTACTTC. Its translation: CASRNTEQETQYF.

There are many counts of this clonotype. The chain links TRBV20-1 to TRBJ2-3, with D unresolved. The CDR3 has 15 residues. V lost 6 bases, J lost 1 base, and 17 bases lay in between. CDR1 and CDR2 from the germline V gene are DFQATT and SNEGSKA (reference sequence). The CDR3 region has the DNA TGCAGTGCCCCCAGACGAGGCCCGGGCACAGATACGCAGTATTTT. It specifies CSAPRRGPGTDTQYF.